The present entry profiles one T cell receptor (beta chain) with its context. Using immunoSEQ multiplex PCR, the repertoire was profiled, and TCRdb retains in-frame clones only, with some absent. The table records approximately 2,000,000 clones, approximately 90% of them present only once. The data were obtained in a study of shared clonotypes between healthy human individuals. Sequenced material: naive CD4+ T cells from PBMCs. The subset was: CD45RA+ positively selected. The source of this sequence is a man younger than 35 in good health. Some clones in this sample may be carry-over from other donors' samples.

This CDR3 reads CASSPSGGAYEQYF. CDR3 in DNA: TGTGCCAGCAGTCCCTCAGGGGGTGCCTACGAGCAGTACTTC. The rearrangement uses TRBV28 and TRBJ2-7, with 7 bases matching TRBD1. The CDR3 loop spans 14 amino acids. The V segment lost 5 bases and the J segment 2 bases; nucleotides outside the gene matches: 6. Germline V gene sequence: CDR1 MDHEN, CDR2 SYDVKM.